The 21 T cell receptor beta chains below all came from one sample that was sequenced in a study of Graves' ophthalmopathy and Graves' hyperthyroidism. The study amplified TCR beta CDR3 regions using RNA transcripts. First-round RT-PCR with HTBI primers preceded a second-round multiplex PCR. TCRdb called the multiplex PCR reads again in MiXCR, with one record for every CDR3 protein. The table has some 520,000 distinct CDR3 sequences, about 15% seen once; the top ten hold 9.8%. The sample consisted of blood. These TCRs come from a young woman with Graves' ophthalmopathy.

This clonotype appeared many times. This chain links TRBV28 with TRBJ1-2; 12 nucleotides agree with TRBD1. The CDR3 has 15 residues. Unmatched junction bases numbered 10, after V lost 6 bases and J lost 8 bases. Germline V CDR1 and CDR2: MDHEN, SYDVKM. The CDR3 coding sequence is TGTGCCAGCAGCCTGGCCCGGGACAGGGGGCTGGGCTACACCTTC. This gives the protein CASSLARDRGLGYTF.

This clonotype was counted many times. This CDR3 reads CASRRGRGVFETQYF. In DNA, the CDR3 is TGTGCCAGCCGGCGGGGGAGGGGGGTGTTCGAGACCCAGTACTTC. This chain connects TRBV7-8 to TRBJ2-5; maybe TRBD2 (7 bases). V gave up 8 bases and J gave up 5 bases, with 21 bases separating them. The germline CDR1 and CDR2 sequences are SGHVS and FQNEAQ. This CDR3 is 15 amino acids long. The whole variable domain, filled in from reference TRBV7-8 and TRBJ2-5, reads GAGVSQSPRYKVAKRGQDVALRCDPISGHVSLFWYQQALGQGPEFLTYFQNEAQLDKSGLPSDRFFAERPEGSVSTLKIQRTQQEDSAVYLCASRRGRGVFETQYFGPGTRLLVL.

Ten or more counts support this clonotype. This chain links TRBV7-2 with TRBJ1-1; D unresolved. The germline V gene encodes CDR1 SGHTA and CDR2 FQGNSA. CDR3 length equals 13 residues. Trimming pared 1 base from V and 3 bases from J, leaving 6 bases between. In DNA form, the CDR3 reads TGTGCCAGCAGCTTAGAGCTGTACACTGAAGCTTTCTTT. This sequence encodes CASSLELYTEAFF.

There are many counts of this clonotype. The gene calls are TRBV6-2 or TRBV6-3 and TRBJ2-6, with D maybe TRBD1 (5 bases). The V end was cut by 6 bases, the J end by 4 bases, with 13 bases between. The CDR3 totals 15 residues. From germline, CDR1 is MNHEY and CDR2 SVGEGT. In DNA form, the CDR3 reads TGTGCCAGCAGCCAGGACACGACCGGGGCCAACGTCCTGACTTTC. Translation: CASSQDTTGANVLTF.

In its sample, this clonotype was seen a few times. A junction boundary mismatches the germline segment, possibly from a read error. This chain uses TRBV3-1 with TRBJ1-5; D might be TRBD1 (5 bases). Germline-derived CDR1 and CDR2 are LGHDT and YNNKEL (reference sequence). This CDR3 has 15 amino acids. The DNA for the CDR3 is TGTGCCAGCAGCTCTCATTGGGGGATGGATCAGTCCCAGCATTTT. Protein product: CASSSHWGMDQSQHF.

Turning to this clonotype: Just one base apart from a much larger clone, this may be a read error. This is likely a read error, given that the CDR3 carries no conserved phenylalanine or tryptophan at its end. The rearrangement joins TRBV12-3 or TRBV12-4 to TRBJ2-2, with 9 positions matching TRBD1. The ends lost 5 bases at V and 4 bases at J; junction bases unmatched: 5. The CDR3 totals 15 residues. Here the CDR3 DNA reads TGTGCCAGCAGTCGACAGGGGGTGGGCACCGGGGAGCTGTTTTTG. Its translation is CASSRQGVGTGELFL.

The chain joins TRBV18 to TRBJ2-6; TRBD1 might be the D (6 bases). CDR1 is KGHSH, CDR2 LQKENI, per germline. This CDR3 is built from 18 residues. V gave up 3 bases and J gave up 1 base, with 16 bases separating them. CDR3: CASSPQRGHRSGANVLTF. For the CDR3, the DNA is TGTGCCAGCTCACCTCAACGGGGACACCGATCTGGGGCCAACGTCCTGACTTTC.

This clonotype was seen repeatedly, ten times or more. The chain uses TRBV12-3 or TRBV12-4 and TRBJ1-5, with D uncertain. V lost 1 base and J 6 bases, leaving 7 bases between the germline ends. The CDR3 runs to 13 residues. This CDR3 reads CASSLGRTQPQHF. Here the CDR3 DNA reads TGTGCCAGCAGTTTAGGCAGGACTCAGCCCCAGCATTTT.

For the CDR3, the DNA is TGTGCCAGCAAACGGGACGGACGCTCTGGAAACACCATATATTTT. It yields the protein CASKRDGRSGNTIYF. The chain is built from TRBV12-3 or TRBV12-4 and TRBJ1-3, with D possibly being TRBD1 (5 bases). The CDR3 spans 15 residues. The V gene lost 7 bases and the J gene lost 0 bases, with 13 bases spanning the gap.

The chain employs TRBV28 and TRBJ1-1; weak D call: TRBD1 (5 bases). Germline V lookup: CDR1 MDHEN, CDR2 SYDVKM. The CDR3 is 14 residues long. The V and J ends lost 8 bases and 5 bases respectively, with 18 bases between them. The DNA of the CDR3 is TGTGCCAGCGCACCAGAGGGGCCGAGAACTGAAGCTTTCTTT. This gives the protein CASAPEGPRTEAFF.

This clonotype turned up a few times. The rearrangement links TRBV9 to TRBJ2-5; D ambiguous. The V gene's germline CDR1 is SGDLS and CDR2 YYNGEE. V lost 0 bases and J lost 2, with 11 bases in between. The CDR3 loop spans 15 amino acids. In DNA form, the CDR3 reads TGTGCCAGCAGCGTAGGGGGATTCGCTCAAGAGACCCAGTACTTC. As protein: CASSVGGFAQETQYF.

This clonotype was recorded many times. This chain uses TRBV27 with TRBJ2-2; D remains ambiguous. This CDR3 is built from 15 residues. Trimming took off 7 bases at V and 9 bases at J, with 21 bases between the two ends. Per the germline V gene, CDR1 is MNHEY and CDR2 is SMNVEV (reference sequence). CDR3 sequence reads: CASTPLETRARELFF. CDR3 bases: TGTGCCAGCACCCCTTTAGAGACACGGGCCAGGGAGCTGTTTTTT.

The table lists this clonotype with many counts. The CDR3 region has the DNA TGTGCCAGCAGTTTAAGAGTGGAGGCCTACGAGCAGTACTTC. It translates to CASSLRVEAYEQYF. The V call is TRBV27, the J call TRBJ2-7, with D possibly being TRBD2 (5 bases). Per the germline V gene, CDR1 is MNHEY and CDR2 is SMNVEV (reference sequence). The CDR3 is made up of 14 amino acids. Trimming took off 2 bases at V and 2 bases at J, with 10 bases between the two ends.

This clonotype has ten or more counts. The J gene is TRBJ1-2, the V gene TRBV10-3; 9 bases align to TRBD1. This CDR3 has 16 amino acids. CDR1 is ENHRY and CDR2 is SYGVKD in the germline V gene. Unmatched junction bases numbered 10, after V lost 3 bases and J lost 5 bases. Here the CDR3 reads CAISDTGTGQLYGYTF. The DNA of the CDR3 is TGTGCCATCAGTGACACCGGGACAGGGCAACTATATGGCTACACCTTC.

This clonotype was counted many times. The CDR3 nucleotides are TGCAGTGCCCCAGTTGCGGGGGGGAGCTCCTATAATTCACCCCTCCACTTT. Translated, it gives CSAPVAGGSSYNSPLHF. V gene TRBV20-1 combines with J gene TRBJ1-6; perhaps TRBD1 as D (5 bases). The CDR3 totals 17 residues. From germline, CDR1 is DFQATT and CDR2 SNEGSKA (reference sequence). V lost 6 bases to trimming and J lost 0 bases, with 18 bases between them.

The chain recombines TRBV6-2 or TRBV6-3 with TRBJ1-6; D remains ambiguous. The CDR3 is 17 residues long. V dropped 3 bases and J dropped 8 bases, with 20 bases sitting between them. Germline CDR1 reads MNHEY; CDR2 reads SVGEGT. For the CDR3, the DNA is TGTGCCAGCAGTTATGTTACGTCCGGAGCTCAGGATTCACCCCTCCACTTT. Its translation is CASSYVTSGAQDSPLHF.

This clonotype was seen repeatedly, ten times or more. The chain combines TRBV28 with TRBJ1-1; D may be TRBD1 (5 bases). Trimming stripped 1 base from V and 0 bases from J, with 27 bases between. This CDR3 spans 21 amino acids. Looked up from germline, CDR1 is MDHEN and CDR2 is SYDVKM. CDR3 in DNA: TGTGCCAGCAGTTTATCCAAACGATATCTCCGGGACGGACCTCTGAACACTGAAGCTTTCTTT. Its translation: CASSLSKRYLRDGPLNTEAFF. The entire variable domain, with the rest obtained from reference TRBV28 and TRBJ1-1, is as follows: DVKVTQSSRYLVKRTGEKVFLECVQDMDHENMFWYRQDPGLGLRLIYFSYDVKMKEKGDIPEGYSVSREKKERFSLILESASTNQTSMYLCASSLSKRYLRDGPLNTEAFFGQGTRLTVV.

This clonotype has a handful of counts. The chain employs TRBV14 and TRBJ1-2; a weak D match, TRBD1 (5 bases). CDR1 and CDR2 (germline): SGHDN, FVKESK. Between the trimmed V and J ends, which lost 3 bases and 5 bases, there was a span of 16 bases. This CDR3 has 15 amino acids. For the CDR3, the DNA is TGTGCCAGCAGCCAGTCCCCGGGACCGGTATATGGCTACACCTTC. Its protein is CASSQSPGPVYGYTF.

This chain uses TRBV20-1 with TRBJ2-7, with 9 bases aligning to TRBD2. In germline, CDR1 is DFQATT, CDR2 SNEGSKA (reference sequence). J was trimmed by 4 bases and V by 3 bases; bases with no gene match: 4. The CDR3 sequence is 13 residues long. CDR3 nucleotides: TGCAGTGCTAGGCAGCGGGAGGCGTACGAGCAGTACTTC. Amino acids: CSARQREAYEQYF.

Comment on this clonotype: The conserved closing phenylalanine or tryptophan is absent in this CDR3, likely reflecting a read error. The CDR3 DNA sequence: TGTGCCAGCAGCCCGAGTCAGTCTGCGGGTTATGGCTACACCTAC. This sequence encodes CASSPSQSAGYGYTY. This chain links TRBV13 with TRBJ1-2; D is unresolved. This CDR3 region has 15 residues. Per the germline V gene, CDR1 is PRHDT and CDR2 is FYEKMQ (reference sequence). V was pared by 5 bases and J by 5 bases, with 18 bases between.

The gene calls are TRBV6-1 and TRBJ1-6, with D possibly matching TRBD1 (6 bases). Per the germline V gene, CDR1 is MNHNS and CDR2 is SASEGT. The CDR3 sequence is 14 residues long. V lost 7 bases and J 9 bases, leaving 16 bases between the germline ends. This chain's CDR3 is CASTTKGGFSPLHF. Written as DNA, the CDR3 is TGTGCCAGCACGACGAAAGGGGGGTTTTCACCCCTCCACTTT.